The rows below give T cell receptor beta chains drawn from one sample of a study of fetal regulatory T cell absence and autoimmunity. Profiled with immunoSEQ multiplex PCR; TCRdb holds only in-frame clones, not every one. The top ten clones hold 0.35% to 0.45% of a sample with 45,000 to 50,000 clones, approximately 80% of them seen once. Sequencing was performed on cord blood. The source of these receptors is a newborn boy with IPEX syndrome. Both conserved end residues are part of each CDR3. The D gene is left open where the match is weak. Clone size is given for some rows only: seen once, a few or many times, or a class if the clone is expanded.

d_call: .; clone_size: once; j_call: TRBJ1-5; v_call: TRBV18; cdr3_aa: CASSPTGGRGNQPQHF; cdr3_nt: TGTGCCAGCTCACCCACTGGGGGGCGAGGCAATCAGCCCCAGCATTTT
d_call: TRBD1; clone_size: .; j_call: TRBJ2-7; v_call: TRBV6-5; cdr3_aa: CASSRDRSYEQYF; cdr3_nt: TGTGCCAGCAGCCGGGACAGGTCCTACGAGCAGTACTTC
d_call: TRBD2; clone_size: once; j_call: TRBJ2-5; v_call: TRBV9; cdr3_aa: CASSVGGGTQYF; cdr3_nt: TGTGCCAGCAGCGTAGGGGGGGGAACCCAGTACTTC
d_call: TRBD1; clone_size: .; j_call: TRBJ2-7; v_call: TRBV7-9; cdr3_aa: CASSIPGTGYYEQYF; cdr3_nt: TGTGCCAGCAGCATACCCGGGACAGGCTACTACGAGCAGTACTTC
d_call: TRBD1; clone_size: .; j_call: TRBJ2-7; v_call: TRBV27; cdr3_aa: CASSLWTGPYEQYF; cdr3_nt: TGTGCCAGCAGTTTATGGACAGGGCCCTACGAGCAGTACTTC
d_call: .; clone_size: few; j_call: TRBJ1-1; v_call: TRBV6-1; cdr3_aa: CASTSQVGDEAFF; cdr3_nt: TGTGCCAGCACCTCCCAGGTGGGGGATGAAGCTTTCTTT
d_call: .; clone_size: .; j_call: TRBJ1-6; v_call: TRBV6-5; cdr3_aa: CASSFGLTAYNSPLHF; cdr3_nt: TGTGCCAGCAGTTTCGGCCTGACGGCCTATAATTCACCCCTCCACTTT
d_call: .; clone_size: .; j_call: TRBJ1-1; v_call: TRBV5-1; cdr3_aa: CASSSTGWNTEAFF; cdr3_nt: TGCGCCAGCAGCTCTACAGGGTGGAACACTGAAGCTTTCTTT
d_call: .; clone_size: .; j_call: TRBJ2-5; v_call: TRBV4-2; cdr3_aa: CASSQEWTAETQYF; cdr3_nt: TGTGCCAGCAGCCAAGAATGGACAGCAGAGACCCAGTACTTC
d_call: .; clone_size: .; j_call: TRBJ2-5; v_call: TRBV6-5; cdr3_aa: CASSYSTGHQETQYF; cdr3_nt: TGTGCCAGCAGTTACAGTACAGGGCACCAAGAGACCCAGTACTTC
d_call: .; clone_size: .; j_call: TRBJ2-7; v_call: TRBV7-2; cdr3_aa: CASSPANRPYEQYF; cdr3_nt: TGTGCCAGCAGCCCAGCTAACAGGCCCTACGAGCAGTACTTC
d_call: .; clone_size: .; j_call: TRBJ1-2; v_call: TRBV7-2; cdr3_aa: CASSWTNNYGYTF; cdr3_nt: TGTGCCAGCAGCTGGACAAATAACTATGGCTACACCTTC
d_call: .; clone_size: .; j_call: TRBJ1-4; v_call: TRBV5-1; cdr3_aa: CASSLRGANEKLFF; cdr3_nt: TGCGCCAGCAGCTTGAGGGGAGCTAATGAAAAACTGTTTTTT
d_call: TRBD1; clone_size: .; j_call: TRBJ2-7; v_call: TRBV5-4; cdr3_aa: CASSFDRGNEQYF; cdr3_nt: TGTGCCAGCAGCTTCGACAGGGGGAACGAGCAGTACTTC
d_call: .; clone_size: .; j_call: TRBJ2-7; v_call: TRBV11-2; cdr3_aa: CASSLIPRAAYEQYF; cdr3_nt: TGTGCCAGCAGCTTAATCCCCAGGGCAGCCTACGAGCAGTACTTC
d_call: .; clone_size: .; j_call: TRBJ1-2; v_call: TRBV19; cdr3_aa: CASTKRGGRDGYTF; cdr3_nt: TGTGCCAGTACCAAAAGGGGGGGAAGAGACGGCTACACCTTC
d_call: TRBD2; clone_size: .; j_call: TRBJ2-7; v_call: TRBV19; cdr3_aa: CASSHRLAGALPSSYEQYF; cdr3_nt: TGTGCCAGTAGTCATAGACTAGCGGGGGCCTTACCCAGCTCCTACGAGCAGTACTTC
d_call: TRBD2; clone_size: .; j_call: TRBJ2-1; v_call: TRBV4-2; cdr3_aa: CASSQLLTSGRLYNEQFF; cdr3_nt: TGTGCCAGCAGCCAACTCTTGACTAGCGGGAGGTTATACAATGAGCAGTTCTTC
d_call: .; clone_size: .; j_call: TRBJ2-1; v_call: TRBV21-1; cdr3_aa: CASSKAWTGVLNEQFF; cdr3_nt: TGTGCCAGCAGCAAAGCATGGACAGGGGTTTTGAATGAGCAGTTCTTC
d_call: TRBD1; clone_size: .; j_call: TRBJ2-1; v_call: TRBV7-6; cdr3_aa: CASSLCPPPGQGFGGVYNEQFF; cdr3_nt: TGTGCCAGCAGCTTGTGCCCCCCACCCGGACAGGGATTCGGTGGTGTTTACAATGAGCAGTTCTTC
d_call: TRBD2; clone_size: .; j_call: TRBJ2-3; v_call: TRBV7-2; cdr3_aa: CASSPGLAGGTDTQYF; cdr3_nt: TGTGCCAGCAGCCCCGGACTAGCGGGGGGGACAGATACGCAGTATTTT
d_call: .; clone_size: .; j_call: TRBJ2-7; v_call: TRBV7-2; cdr3_aa: CASSLGTSSYEQYF; cdr3_nt: TGTGCCAGCAGCTTAGGCACTAGCAGCTACGAGCAGTACTTC
d_call: .; clone_size: .; j_call: TRBJ2-2; v_call: TRBV6-6; cdr3_aa: CASSRGQSGELFF; cdr3_nt: TGTGCCAGCAGTAGAGGACAATCCGGGGAGCTGTTTTTT
d_call: TRBD2; clone_size: few; j_call: TRBJ2-7; v_call: TRBV2; cdr3_aa: CASRPGLALSYEQYF; cdr3_nt: TGTGCCAGCAGACCGGGACTAGCGCTCTCCTACGAGCAGTACTTC
d_call: .; clone_size: .; j_call: TRBJ2-5; v_call: TRBV4-1; cdr3_aa: CASSWTAYQETQYF; cdr3_nt: TGCGCCAGCAGCTGGACGGCGTACCAAGAGACCCAGTACTTC
d_call: .; clone_size: .; j_call: TRBJ2-7; v_call: TRBV7-6; cdr3_aa: CASSLVGSSYEQYF; cdr3_nt: TGTGCCAGCAGCTTAGTGGGCAGCTCCTACGAGCAGTACTTC
d_call: .; clone_size: .; j_call: TRBJ1-2; v_call: TRBV5-6; cdr3_aa: CASSPVEIPYGYTF; cdr3_nt: TGTGCCAGCAGCCCCGTGGAGATACCCTATGGCTACACCTTC
d_call: .; clone_size: .; j_call: TRBJ1-2; v_call: TRBV7-9; cdr3_aa: CASSLPPGGYTF; cdr3_nt: TGTGCCAGCAGCCTCCCTCCGGGGGGCTACACCTTC
d_call: .; clone_size: .; j_call: TRBJ2-5; v_call: TRBV19; cdr3_aa: CASSDGTGVWETQYF; cdr3_nt: TGTGCCAGTAGTGACGGGACGGGGGTATGGGAGACCCAGTACTTC
d_call: .; clone_size: .; j_call: TRBJ2-1; v_call: TRBV6-4; cdr3_aa: CASSGRGGDEQFF; cdr3_nt: TGTGCCAGCAGTGGAAGGGGGGGAGATGAGCAGTTCTTC